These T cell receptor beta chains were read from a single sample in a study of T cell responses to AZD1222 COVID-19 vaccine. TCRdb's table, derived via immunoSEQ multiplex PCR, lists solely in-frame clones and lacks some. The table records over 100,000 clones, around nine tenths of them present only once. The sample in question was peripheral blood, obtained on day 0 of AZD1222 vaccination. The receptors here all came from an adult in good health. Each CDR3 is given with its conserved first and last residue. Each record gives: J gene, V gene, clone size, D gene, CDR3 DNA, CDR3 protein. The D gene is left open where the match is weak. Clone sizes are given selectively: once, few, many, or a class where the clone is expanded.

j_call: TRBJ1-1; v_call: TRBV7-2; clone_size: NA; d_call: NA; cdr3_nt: TGTGCCAGCAGCTTAGGGGCCGTGTTCACTGAAGCTTTCTTT; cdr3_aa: CASSLGAVFTEAFF
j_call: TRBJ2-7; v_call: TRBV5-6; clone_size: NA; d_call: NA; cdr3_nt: TGTGCCAGCAGCTTGGTGATCGGTCAGGGGCCCACCTACGAGCAGTACTTC; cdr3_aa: CASSLVIGQGPTYEQYF
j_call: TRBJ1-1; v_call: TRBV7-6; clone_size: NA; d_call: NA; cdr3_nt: TGTGCTAGCGGGCAGATCACTGAAGCTTTCTTT; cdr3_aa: CASGQITEAFF
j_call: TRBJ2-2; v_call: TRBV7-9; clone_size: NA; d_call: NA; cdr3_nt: TGTGCCAGCAGCTTAGACTCCCCTCCCGGGGAGCTGTTTTTT; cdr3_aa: CASSLDSPPGELFF
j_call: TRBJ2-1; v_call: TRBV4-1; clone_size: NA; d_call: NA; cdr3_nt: TGCGCCAGCAGCCCAGGACAGTCGTACAATGAGCAGTTCTTC; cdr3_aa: CASSPGQSYNEQFF
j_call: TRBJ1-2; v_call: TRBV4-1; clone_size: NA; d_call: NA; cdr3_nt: TGCGCCAGCAGCCAACTGGAGGTGGGGGCGTGGAGTCGTAACTATGGCTACACCTTC; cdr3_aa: CASSQLEVGAWSRNYGYTF
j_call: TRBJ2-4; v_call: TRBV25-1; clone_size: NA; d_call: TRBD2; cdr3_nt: TGTGCCAGCAGTGAGACCGGGGGGGTGAGAAACATTCAGTACTTC; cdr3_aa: CASSETGGVRNIQYF
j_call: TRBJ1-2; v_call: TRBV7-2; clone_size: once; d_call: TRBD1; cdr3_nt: TGTGCCAGCAGCTTAACCCGGACAGGTCCCCATGGCTACACCTTC; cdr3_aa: CASSLTRTGPHGYTF
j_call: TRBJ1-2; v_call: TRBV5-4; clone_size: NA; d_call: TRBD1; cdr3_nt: TGTGCCAGCAGCTTGGGACAGGGAGATGGCTATGGCTACACCTTC; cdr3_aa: CASSLGQGDGYGYTF
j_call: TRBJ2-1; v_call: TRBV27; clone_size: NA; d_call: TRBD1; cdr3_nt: TGTGCCAGCAGCTCACAGGGGTTCAATGAGCAGTTCTTC; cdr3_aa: CASSSQGFNEQFF
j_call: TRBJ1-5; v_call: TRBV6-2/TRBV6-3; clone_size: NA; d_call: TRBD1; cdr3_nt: TGTGCCAGCAGTTACAGGACAGGGGGTTATCAGCCCCAGCATTTT; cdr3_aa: CASSYRTGGYQPQHF
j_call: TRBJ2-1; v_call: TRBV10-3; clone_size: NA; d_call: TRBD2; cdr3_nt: TGTGCCATCAGTGAGTCTCCCGGGACTAGCGGGGGGCTGGGCAATGAGCAGTTCTTC; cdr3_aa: CAISESPGTSGGLGNEQFF
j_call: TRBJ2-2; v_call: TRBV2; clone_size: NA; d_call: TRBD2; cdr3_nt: TGTGCCAGCAGTGATTCCCGGGGGGTCGCCGGGGAGCTGTTTTTT; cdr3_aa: CASSDSRGVAGELFF
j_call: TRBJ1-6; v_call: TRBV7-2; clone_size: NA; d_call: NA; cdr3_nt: TGTGCCAGCAGCTTAGTAGGAGTTGTTGTGCCCCTCCACTTT; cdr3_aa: CASSLVGVVVPLHF
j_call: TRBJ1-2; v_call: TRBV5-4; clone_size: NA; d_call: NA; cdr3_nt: TGTGCCAGCAGCAAACCTGATTTTGGCTATGGCTACACCTTC; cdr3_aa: CASSKPDFGYGYTF
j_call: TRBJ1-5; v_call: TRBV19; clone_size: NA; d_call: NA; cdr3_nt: TGTGCCAGTAGTCCCCGACAGGCCTTCGATCAGCCCCAGCATTTT; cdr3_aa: CASSPRQAFDQPQHF
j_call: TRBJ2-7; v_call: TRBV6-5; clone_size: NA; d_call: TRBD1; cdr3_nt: TGTGCCAGCAGTACGACGGGACAGGGGGCGGTCGAGCAGTACTTC; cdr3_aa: CASSTTGQGAVEQYF
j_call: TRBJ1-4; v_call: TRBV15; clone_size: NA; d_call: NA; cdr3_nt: TGTGCCACCAGCCTCGATGTTGGACCGGATGAAAAACTGTTTTTT; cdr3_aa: CATSLDVGPDEKLFF
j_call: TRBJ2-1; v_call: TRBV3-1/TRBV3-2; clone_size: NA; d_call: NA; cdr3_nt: TGTGCCAGCAGCCACGCTGCCGGTGGGGGGCGAATTTACAATGAGCAGTTCTTC; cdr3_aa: CASSHAAGGGRIYNEQFF
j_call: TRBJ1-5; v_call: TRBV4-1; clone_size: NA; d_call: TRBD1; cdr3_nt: TGCGCCAGCAGCCAAATCAGGGAGGGGGCCAATCAGCCCCAGCATTTT; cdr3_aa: CASSQIREGANQPQHF
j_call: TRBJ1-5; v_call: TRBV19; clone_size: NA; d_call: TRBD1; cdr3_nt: TGTGCCAGTGTCCAGGGGGGGGCTTATCAGCCCCAGCATTTT; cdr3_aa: CASVQGGAYQPQHF
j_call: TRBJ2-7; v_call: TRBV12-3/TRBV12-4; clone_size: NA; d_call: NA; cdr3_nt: TGTGCCAGCAGCAACGACCCGAACGAGCAGTACTTC; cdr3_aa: CASSNDPNEQYF
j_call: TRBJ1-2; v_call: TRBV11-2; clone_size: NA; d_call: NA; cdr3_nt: TGTGCCAGCAGCTCGGGACACTATGGCTACACCTTC; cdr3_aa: CASSSGHYGYTF
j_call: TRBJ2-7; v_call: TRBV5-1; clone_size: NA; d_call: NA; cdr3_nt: TGCGCCAGCAGCAACCGGGACGGCTACGAGCAGTACTTC; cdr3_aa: CASSNRDGYEQYF
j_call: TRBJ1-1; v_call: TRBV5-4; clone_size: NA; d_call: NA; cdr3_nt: TGTGCCAGCAGCTTGGGACAGGTGGCGAACACTGAAGCTTTCTTT; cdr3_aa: CASSLGQVANTEAFF
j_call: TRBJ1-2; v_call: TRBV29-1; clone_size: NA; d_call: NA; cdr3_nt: TGCAGCGTTGAACCTAGGGAAGGTGGCTATGGCTACACCTTC; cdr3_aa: CSVEPREGGYGYTF
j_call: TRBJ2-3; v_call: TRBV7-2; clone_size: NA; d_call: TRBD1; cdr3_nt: TGTGCCAGCAGCTTCGGACAGGGATCCACAGATACGCAGTATTTT; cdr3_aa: CASSFGQGSTDTQYF
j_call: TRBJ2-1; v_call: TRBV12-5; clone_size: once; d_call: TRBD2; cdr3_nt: TGTGCTAGTGTTCCGGGGGGACTCTACAATGAGCAGTTCTTC; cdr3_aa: CASVPGGLYNEQFF
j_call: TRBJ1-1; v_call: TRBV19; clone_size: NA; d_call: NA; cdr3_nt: TGTGCCAGTAGCGACCTTTCAGTTGGGGGACTGGTCGCTGAAGCTTTCTTT; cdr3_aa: CASSDLSVGGLVAEAFF
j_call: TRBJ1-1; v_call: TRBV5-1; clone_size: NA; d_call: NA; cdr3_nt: TGCGCCAGCAGCCTCACAGGTCACTTGAACACTGAAGCTTTCTTT; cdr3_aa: CASSLTGHLNTEAFF
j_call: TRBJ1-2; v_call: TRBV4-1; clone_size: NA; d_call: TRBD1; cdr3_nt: TGCGCCAGCAGCCCGAACCCCCGACAGGGTAACTATGGCTACACCTTC; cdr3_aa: CASSPNPRQGNYGYTF
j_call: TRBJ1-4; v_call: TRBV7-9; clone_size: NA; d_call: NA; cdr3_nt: TGTGCCAGCAGCTTTAGCCGGGAGGAACTGTTTTTT; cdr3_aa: CASSFSREELFF
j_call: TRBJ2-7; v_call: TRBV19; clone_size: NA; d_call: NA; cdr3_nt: TGTGCCAGTAGTATGCAGGGAGGAGGGTACGAGCAGTACTTC; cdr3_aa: CASSMQGGGYEQYF
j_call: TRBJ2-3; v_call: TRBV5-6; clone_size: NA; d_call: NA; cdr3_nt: TGTGCCAGCAGCTCCACAGATACGCAGTATTTT; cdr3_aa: CASSSTDTQYF
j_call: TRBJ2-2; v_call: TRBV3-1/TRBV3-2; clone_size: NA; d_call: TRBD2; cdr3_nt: TGTGCCAGCAGCCAAGTAACTAGCGCGCTTGCCGGGGAGCTGTTTTTT; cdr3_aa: CASSQVTSALAGELFF
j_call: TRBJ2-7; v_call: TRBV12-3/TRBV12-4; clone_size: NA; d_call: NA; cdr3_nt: TGTGCCAGCAGGACCCTGGGTGATTACGAGCAGTACTTC; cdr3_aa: CASRTLGDYEQYF
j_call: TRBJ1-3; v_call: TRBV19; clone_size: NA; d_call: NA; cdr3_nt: TGTGCCAGTAGTATCCACAGGCTTTCCTCTGGAAACACCATATATTTT; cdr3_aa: CASSIHRLSSGNTIYF
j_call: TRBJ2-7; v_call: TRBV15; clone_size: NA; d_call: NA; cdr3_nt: TGTGCCACCAGCAGGTACGGGGAGCAGTACTTC; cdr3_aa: CATSRYGEQYF
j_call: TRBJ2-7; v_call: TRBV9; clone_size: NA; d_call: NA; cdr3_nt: TGTGCCAGCAGCCCGAGGGGGAACTACGAGCAGTACTTC; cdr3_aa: CASSPRGNYEQYF
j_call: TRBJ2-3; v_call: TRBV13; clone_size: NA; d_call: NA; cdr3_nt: TGTGCCAGCAGCTCTAGGGGCGTGGGGGGGCGAAAGACAGATACGCAGTATTTT; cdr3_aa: CASSSRGVGGRKTDTQYF
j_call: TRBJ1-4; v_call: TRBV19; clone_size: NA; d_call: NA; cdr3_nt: TGTGCCAGTAGTATCCAGGGACACCGTAATGAAAAACTGTTTTTT; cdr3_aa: CASSIQGHRNEKLFF
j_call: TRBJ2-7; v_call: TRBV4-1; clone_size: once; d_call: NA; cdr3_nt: TGCGCCAGCAGCCTATCCTATCTGGCAGGGGAAGCCTACGAGCAGTACTTC; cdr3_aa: CASSLSYLAGEAYEQYF
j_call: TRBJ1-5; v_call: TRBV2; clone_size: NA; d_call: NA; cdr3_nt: TGTGCCAGCAGTGAGGATGGCGGTGCCAATCAGCCCCAGCATTTT; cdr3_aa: CASSEDGGANQPQHF
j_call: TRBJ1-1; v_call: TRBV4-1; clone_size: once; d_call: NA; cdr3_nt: TGCGCCAGCAGCCAACCGCTTCTGGTTAGGCCTGAAGCTTTCTTT; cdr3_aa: CASSQPLLVRPEAFF
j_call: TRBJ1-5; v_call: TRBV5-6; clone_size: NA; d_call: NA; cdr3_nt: TGTGCCAGCAGCTTGGCAGGCAATCAGCCCCAGCATTTT; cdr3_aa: CASSLAGNQPQHF
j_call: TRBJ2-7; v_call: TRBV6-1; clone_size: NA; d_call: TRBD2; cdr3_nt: TGTGCCAGCAGTGAATACGGACTAGCGGGGCCATTTCCCAACTACGAGCAGTACTTC; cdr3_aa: CASSEYGLAGPFPNYEQYF
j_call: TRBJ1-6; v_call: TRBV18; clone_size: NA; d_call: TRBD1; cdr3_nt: TGTGCCAGCTCGCTTTCGGGTGGACAGGACGGTTCACCCCTCCACTTT; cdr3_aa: CASSLSGGQDGSPLHF
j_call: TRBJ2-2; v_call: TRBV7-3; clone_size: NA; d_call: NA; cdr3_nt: TGTGCCAGCAGCTTAACTGACCCCACCGGGGAGCTGTTTTTT; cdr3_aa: CASSLTDPTGELFF
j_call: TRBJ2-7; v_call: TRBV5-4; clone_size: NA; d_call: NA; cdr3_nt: TGTGCCAGCAGCTCCCATGCTGGTGGCAGGGTGGTGGGGGAGCAGTACTTC; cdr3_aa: CASSSHAGGRVVGEQYF
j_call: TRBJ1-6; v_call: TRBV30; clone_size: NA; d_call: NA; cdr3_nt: TGTGCCTGGAGGTTACGGTCACCCCTCCACTTT; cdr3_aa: CAWRLRSPLHF
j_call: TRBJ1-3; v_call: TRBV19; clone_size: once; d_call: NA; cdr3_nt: TGTGCCAGTACTATGATCCAGGGATCTGGAAACACCATATATTTT; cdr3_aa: CASTMIQGSGNTIYF
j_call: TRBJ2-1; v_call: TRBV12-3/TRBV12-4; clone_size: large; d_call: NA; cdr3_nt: TGTGCCAGCAGTTTAGGGACCCAGCAGTTCTTC; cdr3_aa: CASSLGTQQFF